This is a list of T cell receptor beta chains from one sample in a study of blood T cell repertoires in COVID-19. Clones were read by immunoSEQ multiplex PCR, and TCRdb kept only the in-frame ones, dropping some. This table has roughly 330,000 clones, about nine tenths appearing once. The sample was PBMCs or T cells enriched from blood (not recorded which). These receptors were obtained from a woman between 18 and 30 years old who had recovered from COVID-19. CDR3s include the opening cysteine and the closing phenylalanine or tryptophan. The order of the fields is D gene, J gene, clone size, V gene, CDR3 DNA, CDR3 protein. The D gene is left open where the match is weak. Clone size is shown for a subset of rows, as once, few, many or a class of expanded clone.

d_gene: -
j_gene: TRBJ1-3
abundance: -
v_gene: TRBV4-1
CDR3nt: TGCGCCAGCAGCCAAGCAACGACAGGTGGAAACACCATATATTTT
CDR3aa: CASSQATTGGNTIYF

d_gene: TRBD2
j_gene: TRBJ2-1
abundance: -
v_gene: TRBV14
CDR3nt: TGTGCCAGCAGCCAAGATTACGCGGGGGGACTCAACAATGAGCAGTTCTTC
CDR3aa: CASSQDYAGGLNNEQFF

d_gene: -
j_gene: TRBJ2-1
abundance: once
v_gene: TRBV3-1/TRBV3-2
CDR3nt: TGTGCCAGCAGCCAAGATCCCGACAGGCCGAACGTCTTC
CDR3aa: CASSQDPDRPNVF

d_gene: -
j_gene: TRBJ2-5
abundance: -
v_gene: TRBV28
CDR3nt: TGTGCCAGTCACAACGCGGGACCCGGCCAAGAGACCCAGTACTTC
CDR3aa: CASHNAGPGQETQYF

d_gene: TRBD1
j_gene: TRBJ1-1
abundance: -
v_gene: TRBV6-5
CDR3nt: TGTGCCAGCAGGCGACAGGGTGACACTGAAGCTTTCTTT
CDR3aa: CASRRQGDTEAFF

d_gene: -
j_gene: TRBJ1-4
abundance: once
v_gene: TRBV6-5
CDR3nt: TGTGCCAGCAGTCGCGGACAGCGAGGTGAAAAACTGTTTTTT
CDR3aa: CASSRGQRGEKLFF

d_gene: -
j_gene: TRBJ2-1
abundance: -
v_gene: TRBV15
CDR3nt: TGTGCCACCAGCAGAGGCCCTCTAGATTACAATGAGCAGTTCTTC
CDR3aa: CATSRGPLDYNEQFF

d_gene: -
j_gene: TRBJ2-7
abundance: few
v_gene: TRBV5-1
CDR3nt: TGCGCCAGCAGCTTGGCCCCAACCCTCGGGCAGGGCTCAAGCGAGCAGTACTTC
CDR3aa: CASSLAPTLGQGSSEQYF

d_gene: -
j_gene: TRBJ2-5
abundance: once
v_gene: TRBV5-1
CDR3nt: TGCGCCAGCAGCCCCTTGTCGGGGGAGACCCAGTACTTC
CDR3aa: CASSPLSGETQYF

d_gene: TRBD1
j_gene: TRBJ1-4
abundance: many
v_gene: TRBV2
CDR3nt: TGTGCCAGCAGTGGGGACGTCCAGGGGGCGACTAATGAAAAACTGTTTTTT
CDR3aa: CASSGDVQGATNEKLFF

d_gene: -
j_gene: TRBJ2-3
abundance: -
v_gene: TRBV19
CDR3nt: TGTGCCAGTAGTATACTAACTGAGGGCAGAGGCACAGATACGCAGTATTTT
CDR3aa: CASSILTEGRGTDTQYF

d_gene: -
j_gene: TRBJ2-2
abundance: -
v_gene: TRBV5-4
CDR3nt: TGTGCCAGCAGCTTGGCCAAAACTGGTTTAAACACCGGGGAGCTGTTTTTT
CDR3aa: CASSLAKTGLNTGELFF

d_gene: -
j_gene: TRBJ1-5
abundance: -
v_gene: TRBV7-9
CDR3nt: TGTGCCAGCAGTCAAGGGGGGGAAAAGCAGCCCCAGCATTTT
CDR3aa: CASSQGGEKQPQHF

d_gene: -
j_gene: TRBJ2-1
abundance: -
v_gene: TRBV18
CDR3nt: TGTGCCAGCTCACCGGTAGAGGGGGTCCCGGATGAGCAGTTCTTC
CDR3aa: CASSPVEGVPDEQFF

d_gene: TRBD1
j_gene: TRBJ2-1
abundance: -
v_gene: TRBV7-8
CDR3nt: TGTGCCAGCAGCCCAAGAATGGACAGGGGGCATAGTGAGCAGTTCTTC
CDR3aa: CASSPRMDRGHSEQFF

d_gene: TRBD1
j_gene: TRBJ1-6
abundance: -
v_gene: TRBV3-1/TRBV3-2
CDR3nt: TGTGCCAGCAGCCAAATCGACAGGGGCTATAATTCACCCCTCCACTTT
CDR3aa: CASSQIDRGYNSPLHF

d_gene: TRBD1
j_gene: TRBJ1-3
abundance: few
v_gene: TRBV9
CDR3nt: TGTGCCAGCAGCGCCTCCGGGACAGCTACCTTCTCTGGAAACACCATATATTTT
CDR3aa: CASSASGTATFSGNTIYF

d_gene: -
j_gene: TRBJ1-1
abundance: few
v_gene: TRBV19
CDR3nt: TGTGCCAGTAGTCCCTTCGGGCAGGGGCTTTCCCCTTTCTTT
CDR3aa: CASSPFGQGLSPFF

d_gene: -
j_gene: TRBJ2-1
abundance: -
v_gene: TRBV4-1
CDR3nt: TGCGCCAGCAAACTATTTGCAGGGCATGAGCAGTTCTTC
CDR3aa: CASKLFAGHEQFF

d_gene: -
j_gene: TRBJ1-5
abundance: -
v_gene: TRBV28
CDR3nt: TGTGCCAGCAGTTCCTTGGACAGCCTCAATCAGCCCCAGCATTTT
CDR3aa: CASSSLDSLNQPQHF

d_gene: TRBD1
j_gene: TRBJ2-7
abundance: -
v_gene: TRBV7-8
CDR3nt: TGTGCCAGCAGCCCCTACAGGGGCCCCTCCTACGAGCAGTACTTC
CDR3aa: CASSPYRGPSYEQYF

d_gene: -
j_gene: TRBJ2-3
abundance: -
v_gene: TRBV7-9
CDR3nt: TGTGCCAGCAGTCGAACCCAGGCCGGCACAGATACGCAGTATTTT
CDR3aa: CASSRTQAGTDTQYF

d_gene: -
j_gene: TRBJ2-5
abundance: -
v_gene: TRBV6-6
CDR3nt: TGTGCCAGCAGTCGCCCAATGGAGACCCAGTACTTC
CDR3aa: CASSRPMETQYF

d_gene: TRBD1
j_gene: TRBJ2-7
abundance: -
v_gene: TRBV4-1
CDR3nt: TGCGCCAGCAGTCCCCAAGGACAGGCCTACGAGCAGTACTTC
CDR3aa: CASSPQGQAYEQYF

d_gene: TRBD1
j_gene: TRBJ1-1
abundance: -
v_gene: TRBV29-1
CDR3nt: TGCAGCGTCGGGACAGGGAGCACTGAAGCTTTCTTT
CDR3aa: CSVGTGSTEAFF

d_gene: -
j_gene: TRBJ2-3
abundance: -
v_gene: TRBV2
CDR3nt: TGTGCCAGCACCCTCCAGGGGCGCACAGATACGCAGTATTTT
CDR3aa: CASTLQGRTDTQYF

d_gene: TRBD2
j_gene: TRBJ2-1
abundance: -
v_gene: TRBV7-9
CDR3nt: TGTGCCAGCAGCCCCCCACTAGCGGGTTCCTACAATGAGCAGTTCTTC
CDR3aa: CASSPPLAGSYNEQFF

d_gene: -
j_gene: TRBJ2-5
abundance: many
v_gene: TRBV4-2
CDR3nt: TGTGCCAGCAGCCAAGACGGAGCCAGCGAGACCCAGTACTTC
CDR3aa: CASSQDGASETQYF

d_gene: -
j_gene: TRBJ2-7
abundance: once
v_gene: TRBV30
CDR3nt: TGTGCCTGGAGTGTATTAAGAGGGTCCGAGCAGTACTTC
CDR3aa: CAWSVLRGSEQYF

d_gene: -
j_gene: TRBJ1-5
abundance: -
v_gene: TRBV3-1/TRBV3-2
CDR3nt: TGTGCCAGCAGCCAATCGTCCCTTCAGCCCCAGCATTTT
CDR3aa: CASSQSSLQPQHF

d_gene: TRBD2
j_gene: TRBJ2-5
abundance: -
v_gene: TRBV19
CDR3nt: TGTGCCAGTAGTTCTTATCGGGGGGAAGAGACCCAGTACTTC
CDR3aa: CASSSYRGEETQYF

d_gene: TRBD1
j_gene: TRBJ1-2
abundance: -
v_gene: TRBV28
CDR3nt: TGTGCCAGCGTAGGAACAGGGGAAGCAGGCTACACCTTC
CDR3aa: CASVGTGEAGYTF

d_gene: -
j_gene: TRBJ1-4
abundance: -
v_gene: TRBV24-1
CDR3nt: TGTGCCACCAGTGATTCAAGGGAGGGTGAAAAACTGTTTTTT
CDR3aa: CATSDSREGEKLFF

d_gene: -
j_gene: TRBJ1-2
abundance: -
v_gene: TRBV27
CDR3nt: TGTGCCAGCAGTTTTTCGGGGAACGGCGGGATATATGGCTACACCTTC
CDR3aa: CASSFSGNGGIYGYTF

d_gene: -
j_gene: TRBJ2-7
abundance: -
v_gene: TRBV11-2
CDR3nt: TGTGCCAGCAGCTTAGCCCTAGCTAATACCTACGAGCAGTACTTC
CDR3aa: CASSLALANTYEQYF

d_gene: -
j_gene: TRBJ2-1
abundance: -
v_gene: TRBV18
CDR3nt: TGTGCCAGCTCCTTTCGTGGGGGCTGGCTTCGCAATGAGCAGTTCTTC
CDR3aa: CASSFRGGWLRNEQFF

d_gene: TRBD1
j_gene: TRBJ1-6
abundance: -
v_gene: TRBV6-5
CDR3nt: TGTGCCAGCACAAACGGACAGGGGAATAATTCACCCCTCCACTTT
CDR3aa: CASTNGQGNNSPLHF

d_gene: TRBD2
j_gene: TRBJ2-3
abundance: -
v_gene: TRBV7-2
CDR3nt: TGTGCCAGCAGCTACTTAGATCAGCGGGGGGATCTGTATTTT
CDR3aa: CASSYLDQRGDLYF

d_gene: TRBD2
j_gene: TRBJ2-1
abundance: -
v_gene: TRBV5-1
CDR3nt: TGCGCCAGCAGCTCGCTAGCGGCGAGCTCCTACAATGAGCAGTTCTTC
CDR3aa: CASSSLAASSYNEQFF

d_gene: TRBD1
j_gene: TRBJ1-1
abundance: -
v_gene: TRBV24-1
CDR3nt: TGTGCCACCAGTGATCTGGGACAGGGGAACACTGAAGCTTTCTTT
CDR3aa: CATSDLGQGNTEAFF

d_gene: -
j_gene: TRBJ1-1
abundance: -
v_gene: TRBV7-3
CDR3nt: TGTGCCAGCAGCTTAAACAGGGAGGGAACTGAAGCTTTCTTT
CDR3aa: CASSLNREGTEAFF

d_gene: TRBD2
j_gene: TRBJ2-7
abundance: -
v_gene: TRBV15
CDR3nt: TGTGCCACCAGCAGAGATCGGCGGGAGGGGGTCTACGAGCAGTACTTC
CDR3aa: CATSRDRREGVYEQYF

d_gene: TRBD2
j_gene: TRBJ2-1
abundance: -
v_gene: TRBV7-9
CDR3nt: TGTGCCAGCAGCGCGGGGACTAGCGGGGGTAATGAGCAGTTCTTC
CDR3aa: CASSAGTSGGNEQFF

d_gene: -
j_gene: TRBJ2-7
abundance: -
v_gene: TRBV23-1
CDR3nt: TGCGCCAGCAGTCCCACCGGTCCCTCCCCGTACTTC
CDR3aa: CASSPTGPSPYF

d_gene: -
j_gene: TRBJ1-1
abundance: -
v_gene: TRBV11-2
CDR3nt: TGTGCCAGCAGCTTGGTCTCCGGGGTCATGAACACTGAAGCTTTCTTT
CDR3aa: CASSLVSGVMNTEAFF

d_gene: TRBD1
j_gene: TRBJ1-3
abundance: -
v_gene: TRBV18
CDR3nt: TGTGCCAGCTCACCGATACAGGGGGCCCACGGCTACACCATATATTTT
CDR3aa: CASSPIQGAHGYTIYF